What follows are 10 T cell receptor beta chains derived from one specimen sequenced in a study of human T cells and chemical hapten exposure. MiXCR, applied by TCRdb to the RACE reads, yields one record per CDR3 protein. The sample yields tens of thousands of distinct CDR3 sequences, more than 9% seen once. The time point denotes: patch test 2, 6 weeks after DPC sensitization. Described treatment: therapeutic diphenylcyclopropenone sensitization with weekly scalp DPC. Unfractionated whole blood was the source of the extracted total RNA. Material: whole blood, obtained in connection with sensitization to the hapten diphenylcyclopropenone (DPC). The receptors originated from a woman aged 25-40 years with alopecia areata. Some clones in this sample may be carry-over from other donors' samples.

The chain couples TRBV7-3 to TRBJ2-2; 11 bases fit TRBD1. CDR3 size: 16 residues. Germline assignment: CDR1 SGHTA and CDR2 FQGTGA. The V and J ends lost 4 bases and 4 bases, in that order; junction bases with no gene match: 5. Written as DNA, the CDR3 is TGTGCCAGCAGCTCGGACAGGGGGCTAGTCACCGGGGAGCTGTTTTTT. Its protein is CASSSDRGLVTGELFF. The complete variable domain, with remaining parts taken from reference TRBV7-3 and TRBJ2-2, reads GAGVSQTPSNKVTEKGKYVELRCDPISGHTALYWYRQSLGQGPEFLIYFQGTGAADDSGLPNDRFFAVRPEGSVSTLKIQRTERGDSAVYLCASSSDRGLVTGELFFGEGSRLTVL.

This clonotype was counted between two and nine times. The chain employs TRBV19 and TRBJ2-2; D is ambiguous. Germline CDR1 and CDR2: LNHDA and SQIVND (reference sequence). This CDR3 spans 11 amino acids. The V end was cut by 7 bases, the J end by 6 bases, with 6 bases between. CDR3 in DNA: TGTGCCAGTACAGGTGCCGGGGAGCTGTTTTTT. Amino acids: CASTGAGELFF.

In this sample, this clonotype turned up many times. This chain links TRBV14 with TRBJ2-1, with 7 bases aligning to TRBD2. The V segment lost 4 bases and the J segment 6 bases; nucleotides outside the gene matches: 3. Germline V gene sequence: CDR1 SGHDN, CDR2 FVKESK. The CDR3 is made up of 13 amino acids. In DNA, the CDR3 is TGTGCCAGCAGCCGGGACTACCCCAATGAGCAGTTCTTC. Its translation is CASSRDYPNEQFF. Combining the CDR3 with reference TRBV14 and TRBJ2-1 gives the whole variable domain EAGVTQFPSHSVIEKGQTVTLRCDPISGHDNLYWYRRVMGKEIKFLLHFVKESKQDESGMPNNRFLAERTGGTYSTLKVQPAELEDSGVYFCASSRDYPNEQFFGPGTRLTVL.

This clonotype has more than one count but fewer than ten. This chain uses TRBV7-8 with TRBJ1-2; possible D gene TRBD1, 5 bases. Germline V gives CDR1 SGHVS, CDR2 FQNEAQ. The CDR3 is 17 residues long. Trimming stripped 5 bases from V and 3 bases from J, with 22 bases between. The chain's CDR3 is CASSPGQTRKEDYGYTF. CDR3 sequence (DNA): TGTGCCAGCAGCCCAGGGCAGACGAGGAAAGAGGACTATGGCTACACCTTC. The full variable domain, its missing parts supplied by reference TRBV7-8 and TRBJ1-2, is GAGVSQSPRYKVAKRGQDVALRCDPISGHVSLFWYQQALGQGPEFLTYFQNEAQLDKSGLPSDRFFAERPEGSVSTLKIQRTQQEDSAVYLCASSPGQTRKEDYGYTFGSGTRLTVV.

In this sample, this clonotype turned up many times. The V gene is TRBV12-3 or TRBV12-4, the J gene TRBJ1-1; TRBD1 aligns across 7 bases. CDR3 size: 14 residues. J lost 4 bases, V lost 7 bases, and 9 bases had no gene match. Here the CDR3 reads CASTKTGFSTEAFF. The CDR3 DNA reads TGTGCCAGCACTAAGACAGGGTTCAGCACTGAAGCTTTCTTT.

This clonotype was found many times. The gene calls are TRBV7-2 and TRBJ2-1, with 7 bases fitting TRBD2. Germline trimming cut 5 bases from V and 4 bases from J; bases unmatched to any gene: 11. There are 16 residues in the CDR3. Germline V gives CDR1 SGHTA, CDR2 FQGNSA. The CDR3, as DNA: TGTGCCAGCAGCCTGGGAGGGGACTTAACGTACAATGAGCAGTTCTTC. It codes for CASSLGGDLTYNEQFF.

About this clonotype itself: One base away lies a much larger clone, so this may be a sequencing read error. The chain links TRBV7-2 to TRBJ1-5, with D unclear. The V end lost 7 bases, the J end lost 0 bases, and 10 bases lay between the germline ends. CDR3 length: 14 residues. Germline V gene lookup returns CDR1 SGHTA and CDR2 FQGNSA. CDR3 nucleotides: TGTGCCAGCATTCTGACACATAGCAATCAGCCCCAGCATTTT. It translates to CASILTHSNQPQHF.

This clonotype was recorded many times. The V and J genes are TRBV11-2 and TRBJ2-1, with 13 positions matching TRBD2. With V trimmed by 5 bases and J by 7 bases, 2 bases remained unmatched. Germline loops: CDR1 SGHAT, CDR2 FQNNGV. The CDR3 length is 14 residues. The CDR3 DNA sequence: TGTGCCAGCAGCCCGACTAGCGGGGGGAATGAGCAGTTCTTC. Translation gives CASSPTSGGNEQFF.

The genes are TRBV29-1 and TRBJ1-4; 9 bases map to TRBD1. Germline assignment: CDR1 SQVTM and CDR2 ANQGSEA. The CDR3 is made up of 11 amino acids. J lost 15 bases, V lost 6 bases, and 8 bases had no gene match. The CDR3 coding sequence is TGCAGCGTCCTGACGGGACAGGGTTTGTTTTTT. Its translation is CSVLTGQGLFF.

The CDR3 DNA is TGCGCCAGCAGCCAGGAGAGACAGTTCGGGGAGCTGTTTTTT. Translated: CASSQERQFGELFF. V usage is TRBV5-1 and J usage is TRBJ2-2; a possible D gene is TRBD1 (5 bases). Looked up from germline, CDR1 is SGHRS and CDR2 is YFSETQ. Trimming left V 4 bases short and J 7 bases short, with 14 bases between. This CDR3 region has 14 residues.